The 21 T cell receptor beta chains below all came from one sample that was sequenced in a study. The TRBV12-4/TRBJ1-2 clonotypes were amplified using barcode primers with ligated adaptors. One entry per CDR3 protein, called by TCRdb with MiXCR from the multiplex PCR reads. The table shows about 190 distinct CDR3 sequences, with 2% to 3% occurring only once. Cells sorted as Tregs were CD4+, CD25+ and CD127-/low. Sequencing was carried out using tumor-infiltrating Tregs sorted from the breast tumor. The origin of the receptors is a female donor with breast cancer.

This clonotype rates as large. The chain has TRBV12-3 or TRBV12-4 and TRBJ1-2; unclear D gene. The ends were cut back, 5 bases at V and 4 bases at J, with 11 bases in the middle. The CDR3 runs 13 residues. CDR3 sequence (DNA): TGTGCCAGCAGTGAGAGGGCAGTCTATGGCTACACCTTC. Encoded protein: CASSERAVYGYTF.

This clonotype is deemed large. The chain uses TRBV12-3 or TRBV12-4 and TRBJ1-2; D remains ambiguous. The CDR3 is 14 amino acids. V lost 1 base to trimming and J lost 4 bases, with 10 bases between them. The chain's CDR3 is CASSLDFVLYGYTF. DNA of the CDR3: TGTGCCAGCAGTTTAGATTTTGTCCTCTATGGCTACACCTTC.

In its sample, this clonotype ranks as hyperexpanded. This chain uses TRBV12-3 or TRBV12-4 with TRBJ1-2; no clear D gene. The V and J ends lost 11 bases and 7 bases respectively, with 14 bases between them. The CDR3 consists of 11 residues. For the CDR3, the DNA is TGTGCCGTAGGCCCGGTGGGTGGCTACACCTTC. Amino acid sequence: CAVGPVGGYTF.

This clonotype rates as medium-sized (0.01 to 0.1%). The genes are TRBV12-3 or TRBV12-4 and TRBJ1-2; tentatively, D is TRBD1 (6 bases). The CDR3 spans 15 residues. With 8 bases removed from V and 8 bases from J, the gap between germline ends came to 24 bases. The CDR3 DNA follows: TGTGCCAGCCGCTCCTCTCCCCATACAGGGCAGGGCTACACCTTC. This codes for CASRSSPHTGQGYTF.

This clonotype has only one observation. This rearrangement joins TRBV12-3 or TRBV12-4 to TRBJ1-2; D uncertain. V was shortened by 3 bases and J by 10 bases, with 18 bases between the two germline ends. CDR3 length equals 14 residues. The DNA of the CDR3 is TGTGCCAGCAGTTTCATAGGGAGCGAGAGTAACTACACCTTC. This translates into CASSFIGSESNYTF.

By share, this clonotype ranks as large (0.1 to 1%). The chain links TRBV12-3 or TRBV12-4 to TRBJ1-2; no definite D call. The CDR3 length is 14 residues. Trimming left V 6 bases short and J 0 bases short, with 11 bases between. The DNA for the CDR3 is TGTGCCAGCAGGGACTCTGTGGCTAACTATGGCTACACCTTC. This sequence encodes CASRDSVANYGYTF.

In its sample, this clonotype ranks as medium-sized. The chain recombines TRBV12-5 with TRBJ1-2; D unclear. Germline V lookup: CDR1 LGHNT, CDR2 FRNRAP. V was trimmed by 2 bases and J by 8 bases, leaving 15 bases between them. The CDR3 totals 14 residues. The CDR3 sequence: CASGLLPMPRGYTF. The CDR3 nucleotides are TGTGCTAGTGGTTTGCTCCCTATGCCCAGAGGCTACACCTTC.

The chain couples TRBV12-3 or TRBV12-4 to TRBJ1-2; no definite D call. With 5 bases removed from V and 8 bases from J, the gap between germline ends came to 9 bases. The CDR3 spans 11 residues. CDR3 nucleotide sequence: TGTGCCAGCAGTCAAACTGTGGGCTACACCTTC. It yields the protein CASSQTVGYTF.

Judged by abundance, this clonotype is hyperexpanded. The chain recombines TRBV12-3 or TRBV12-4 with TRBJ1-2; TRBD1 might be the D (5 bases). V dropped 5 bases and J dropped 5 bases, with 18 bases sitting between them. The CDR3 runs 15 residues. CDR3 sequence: CASSPTGDRAYGYTF. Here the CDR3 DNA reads TGTGCCAGCAGTCCCACAGGAGACCGAGCTTATGGCTACACCTTC.

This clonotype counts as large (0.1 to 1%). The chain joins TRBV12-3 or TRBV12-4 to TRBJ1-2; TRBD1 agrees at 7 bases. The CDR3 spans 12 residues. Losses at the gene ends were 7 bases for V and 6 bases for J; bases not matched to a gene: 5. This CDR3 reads CASTGDSDGYTF. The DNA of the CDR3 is TGTGCCAGCACCGGGGACAGCGATGGCTACACCTTC.

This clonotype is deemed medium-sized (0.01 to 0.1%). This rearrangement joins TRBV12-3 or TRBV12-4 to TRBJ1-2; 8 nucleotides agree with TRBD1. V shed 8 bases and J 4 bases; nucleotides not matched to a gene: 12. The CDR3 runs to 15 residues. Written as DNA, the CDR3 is TGTGCCAGCGGAGGACAGGGAGGTTTCAGCTATGGCTACACCTTC. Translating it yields CASGGQGGFSYGYTF.

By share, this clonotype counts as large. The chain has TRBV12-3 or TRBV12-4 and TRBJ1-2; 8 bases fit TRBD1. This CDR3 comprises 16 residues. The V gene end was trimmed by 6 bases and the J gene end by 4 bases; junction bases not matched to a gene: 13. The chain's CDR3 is CASSLLDREVGYGYTF. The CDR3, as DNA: TGTGCCAGCAGCCTCTTGGACAGGGAGGTTGGCTATGGCTACACCTTC.

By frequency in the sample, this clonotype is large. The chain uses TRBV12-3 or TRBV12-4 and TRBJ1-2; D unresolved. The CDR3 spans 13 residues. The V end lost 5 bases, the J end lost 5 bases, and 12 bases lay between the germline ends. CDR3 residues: CASSPAELYGYTF. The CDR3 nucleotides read TGTGCCAGCAGTCCAGCAGAGTTATATGGCTACACCTTC.

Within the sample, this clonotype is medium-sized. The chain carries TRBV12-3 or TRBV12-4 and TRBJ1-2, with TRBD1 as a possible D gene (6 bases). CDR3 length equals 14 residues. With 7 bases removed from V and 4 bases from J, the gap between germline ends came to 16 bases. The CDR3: CASKEYRALYGYTF. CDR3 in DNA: TGTGCCAGCAAAGAGTACAGGGCACTCTATGGCTACACCTTC.

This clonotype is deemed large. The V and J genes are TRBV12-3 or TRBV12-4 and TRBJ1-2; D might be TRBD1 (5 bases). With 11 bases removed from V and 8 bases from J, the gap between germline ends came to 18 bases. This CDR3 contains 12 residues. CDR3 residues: CAGLRRGGGYTF. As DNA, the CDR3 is TGTGCCGGGTTGAGGAGGGGAGGAGGCTACACCTTC.

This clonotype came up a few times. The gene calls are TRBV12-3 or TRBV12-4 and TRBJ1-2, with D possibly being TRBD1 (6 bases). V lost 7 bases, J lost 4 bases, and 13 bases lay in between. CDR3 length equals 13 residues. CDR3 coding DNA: TGTGCCAGCAATACAGGGAGCGGCTATGGCTACACCTTC. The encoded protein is CASNTGSGYGYTF.

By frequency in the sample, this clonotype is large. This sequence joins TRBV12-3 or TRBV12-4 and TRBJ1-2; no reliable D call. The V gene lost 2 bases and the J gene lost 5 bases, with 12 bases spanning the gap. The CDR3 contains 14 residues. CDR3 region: CASSLTRGYYGYTF. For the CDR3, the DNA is TGTGCCAGCAGTTTAACCCGAGGATATTATGGCTACACCTTC.

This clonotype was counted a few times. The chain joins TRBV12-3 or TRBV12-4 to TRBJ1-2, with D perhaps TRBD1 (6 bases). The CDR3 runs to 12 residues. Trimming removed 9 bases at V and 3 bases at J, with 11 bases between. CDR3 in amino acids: CASRQEDYGYTF. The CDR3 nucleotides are TGTGCCAGTAGACAGGAGGACTATGGCTACACCTTC.

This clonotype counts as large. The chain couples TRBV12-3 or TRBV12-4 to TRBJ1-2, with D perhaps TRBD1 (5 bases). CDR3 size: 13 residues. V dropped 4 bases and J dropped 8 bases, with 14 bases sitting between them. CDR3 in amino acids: CASSSQRRDGYTF. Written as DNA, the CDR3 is TGTGCCAGCAGTTCCCAGCGGCGGGACGGCTACACCTTC.

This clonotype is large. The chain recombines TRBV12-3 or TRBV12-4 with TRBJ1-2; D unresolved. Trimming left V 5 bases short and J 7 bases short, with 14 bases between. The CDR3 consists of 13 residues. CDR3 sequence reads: CASSMIRVGGYTF. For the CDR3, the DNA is TGTGCCAGCAGTATGATCCGGGTCGGTGGCTACACCTTC.

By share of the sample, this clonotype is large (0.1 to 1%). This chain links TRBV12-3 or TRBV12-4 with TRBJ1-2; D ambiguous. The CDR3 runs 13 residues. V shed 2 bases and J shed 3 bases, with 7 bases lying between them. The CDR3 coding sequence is TGTGCCAGCAGTTTAAAGGGCGACTATGGCTACACCTTC. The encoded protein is CASSLKGDYGYTF.